The text below deals with one T cell receptor beta chain. Its target is not known. The germline gene is not matched at one end of the junction; a read error may be the cause. From RNA transcripts, TCR beta CDR3 regions were amplified. Initially, a first-round RT-PCR of the TCR CDR3 employed the HTBI primer set. MiXCR, applied by TCRdb to the multiplex PCR reads, yields one record per CDR3 protein. The sample holds over 500,000 distinct CDR3 sequences; roughly 45% are singletons and the top ten take about 43%. These data are taken from a study of T cells in Graves' hyperthyroidism and ophthalmopathy. Per germline, CDR1 SGHTA and CDR2 FQGNSA. CDR3 length: 15 residues. The study, taken as a whole, reports: Blood shared most expanded thyroid clonotypes above 0.001. Model predictions of ophthalmopathy came a median around 6.5 months before onset. Ophthalmopathy and stable hyperthyroidism were separated by a 13 V-J model.

Diagnoses used clinical symptoms, serum thyroxine and TRAb, thyroid ultrasound and orbital computed tomography. This rearrangement joins TRBV7-2 to TRBJ2-7; 10 positions match TRBD2. The TCR was taken from an adult woman with Graves' disease, either hyperthyroidism or ophthalmopathy (not recorded which). Sequenced input: peripheral blood or thyroid tissue (not recorded which). This CDR3 reads CASSRSGRAMNEQCF. DNA for the CDR3: TGTGCCAGCAGCCGGAGCGGGAGGGCTATGAACGAGCAGTGCTTC.